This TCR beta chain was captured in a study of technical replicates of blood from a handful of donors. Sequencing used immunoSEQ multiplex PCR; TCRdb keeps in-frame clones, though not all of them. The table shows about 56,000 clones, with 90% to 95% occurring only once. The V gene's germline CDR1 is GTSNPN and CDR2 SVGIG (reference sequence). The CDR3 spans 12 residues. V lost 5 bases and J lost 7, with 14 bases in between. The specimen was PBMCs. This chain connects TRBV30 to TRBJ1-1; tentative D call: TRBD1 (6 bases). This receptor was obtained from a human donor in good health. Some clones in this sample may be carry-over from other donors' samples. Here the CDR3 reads CAWGTGPGEAFF. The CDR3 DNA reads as TGTGCCTGGGGAACAGGGCCGGGTGAAGCTTTCTTT.